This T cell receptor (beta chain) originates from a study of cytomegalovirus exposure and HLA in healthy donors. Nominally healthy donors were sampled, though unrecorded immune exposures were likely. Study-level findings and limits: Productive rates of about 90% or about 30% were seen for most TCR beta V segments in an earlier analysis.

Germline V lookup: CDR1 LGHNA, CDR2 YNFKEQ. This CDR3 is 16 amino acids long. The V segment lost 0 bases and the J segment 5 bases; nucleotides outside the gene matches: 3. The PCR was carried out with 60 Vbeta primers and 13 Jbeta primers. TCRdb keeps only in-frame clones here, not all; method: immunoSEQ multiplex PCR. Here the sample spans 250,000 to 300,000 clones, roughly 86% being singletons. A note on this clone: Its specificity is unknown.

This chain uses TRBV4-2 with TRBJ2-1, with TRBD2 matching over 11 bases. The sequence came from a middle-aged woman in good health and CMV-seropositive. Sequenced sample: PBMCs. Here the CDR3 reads CASSQEGLAVHNEQFF. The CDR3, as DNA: TGTGCCAGCAGCCAAGAGGGACTAGCGGTTCACAATGAGCAGTTCTTC.